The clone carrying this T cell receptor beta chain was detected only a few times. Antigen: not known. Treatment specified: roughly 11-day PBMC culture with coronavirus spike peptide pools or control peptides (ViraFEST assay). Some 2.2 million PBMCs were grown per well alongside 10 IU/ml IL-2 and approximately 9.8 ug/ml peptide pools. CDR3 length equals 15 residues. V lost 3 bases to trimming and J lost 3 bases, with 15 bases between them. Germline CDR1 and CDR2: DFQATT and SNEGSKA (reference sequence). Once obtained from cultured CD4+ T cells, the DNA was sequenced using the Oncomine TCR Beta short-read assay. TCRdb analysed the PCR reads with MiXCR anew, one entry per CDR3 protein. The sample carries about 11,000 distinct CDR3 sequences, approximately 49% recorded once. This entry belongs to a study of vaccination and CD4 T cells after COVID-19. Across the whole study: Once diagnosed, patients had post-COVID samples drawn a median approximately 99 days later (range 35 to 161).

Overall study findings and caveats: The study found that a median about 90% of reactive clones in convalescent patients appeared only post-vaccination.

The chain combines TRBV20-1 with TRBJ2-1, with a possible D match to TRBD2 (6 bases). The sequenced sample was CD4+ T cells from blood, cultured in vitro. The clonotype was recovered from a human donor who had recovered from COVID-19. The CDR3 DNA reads TGCAGTGCTAGTGTCCGGGGGAATCGCTACAATGAGCAGTTCTTC. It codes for CSASVRGNRYNEQFF.